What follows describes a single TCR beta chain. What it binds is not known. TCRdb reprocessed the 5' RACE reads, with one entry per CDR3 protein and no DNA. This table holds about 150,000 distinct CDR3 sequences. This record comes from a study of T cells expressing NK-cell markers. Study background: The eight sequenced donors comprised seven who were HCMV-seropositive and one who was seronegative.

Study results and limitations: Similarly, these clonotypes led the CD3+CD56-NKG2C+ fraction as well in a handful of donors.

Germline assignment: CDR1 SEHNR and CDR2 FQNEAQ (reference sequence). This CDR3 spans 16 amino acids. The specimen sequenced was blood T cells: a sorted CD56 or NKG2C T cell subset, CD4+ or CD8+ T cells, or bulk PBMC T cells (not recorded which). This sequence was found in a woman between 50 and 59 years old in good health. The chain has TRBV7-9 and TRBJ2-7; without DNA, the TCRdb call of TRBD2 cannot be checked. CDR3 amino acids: CASSSPARDYSYEQYF.